The 18 T cell receptor beta chains presented below share a single source sample, sequenced in a study of neurological immune-mediated disorders. The time point: longitudinal time-point 3. TCRdb recomputed calls from the 5' RACE reads with MiXCR, one row per CDR3 protein. Of 93,000 or so distinct CDR3 sequences detected, 9.5% to 14% appear once; the ten largest clones hold about 3.1%. The source material was PBMCs. Every receptor here comes from a female donor with HTLV-1-associated myelopathy (HAM/TSP).

This clonotype came up many times. The CDR3 DNA is TGCGCCAGCAGCTTGGGCGGTCGAGCGACGAATGAGCAGTTCTTC. Protein: CASSLGGRATNEQFF. The gene calls are TRBV5-1 and TRBJ2-1; D call uncertain. The V gene's germline CDR1 is SGHRS and CDR2 YFSETQ. This CDR3 is 15 amino acids long. Trimming stripped 0 bases from V and 7 bases from J, with 14 bases between. The variable domain in full, completed from reference TRBV5-1 and TRBJ2-1, reads KAGVTQTPRYLIKTRGQQVTLSCSPISGHRSVSWYQQTPGQGLQFLFEYFSETQRNKGNFPGRFSGRQFSNSRSEMNVSTLELGDSALYLCASSLGGRATNEQFFGPGTRLTVL.

This clonotype appeared many times. The V call is TRBV7-3, the J call TRBJ2-6, with 9 bases identical to TRBD2. The V and J ends lost 1 base and 4 bases, in that order; junction bases with no gene match: 11. There are 19 residues in the CDR3. Germline CDR1 reads SGHTA; CDR2 reads FQGTGA. The CDR3 is CASSLMGGGGASGANVLTF. The CDR3 nucleotides read TGTGCCAGCAGCTTAATGGGAGGCGGGGGGGCCTCAGGGGCCAACGTCCTGACTTTC.

This clonotype was observed at least ten times. The genes are TRBV20-1 and TRBJ1-1; D unclear. The V gene lost 6 bases and the J gene lost 0 bases, with 20 bases spanning the gap. The germline V gene encodes CDR1 DFQATT and CDR2 SNEGSKA (reference sequence). CDR3 length: 16 residues. The CDR3 DNA reads as TGCAGTGCGAGAAGGGAGATGGTGGAGATGAACACTGAAGCTTTCTTT. This sequence encodes CSARREMVEMNTEAFF.

The sample holds many counts of this clonotype. The chain joins TRBV20-1 to TRBJ2-3; TRBD2 matches 10 bases. Germline CDR1 DFQATT, CDR2 SNEGSKA (reference sequence). The CDR3 extends over 14 amino acids. V gave up 6 bases and J gave up 6 bases; unmatched junction bases: 9. CDR3 sequence (DNA): TGCAGTGCGAGTAGCGGGGGGTGGTACGATACGCAGTATTTT. Protein: CSASSGGWYDTQYF.

The chain couples TRBV28 to TRBJ1-1; TRBD1 is a possible D gene (6 bases). The CDR3 extends over 14 amino acids. Trimming took off 9 bases at V and 8 bases at J, with 22 bases between the two ends. The germline CDR1 and CDR2 sequences are MDHEN and SYDVKM. The CDR3 region is CARSRRGTSGEAFF. In nucleotides, the CDR3 is TGTGCCAGAAGTCGCAGGGGCACTTCCGGGGAAGCTTTCTTT.

Ten or more counts support this clonotype. The chain combines TRBV5-1 with TRBJ1-6, with D maybe TRBD1 (6 bases). Between the trimmed V and J ends, which lost 0 bases and 9 bases, there was a span of 22 bases. The germline gives CDR1 SGHRS, CDR2 YFSETQ. The CDR3 sequence is 18 residues long. CDR3 coding DNA: TGCGCCAGCAGCTTGGAACCCGGTGGAGGGAAAGGGGGTTCACCCCTCCACTTT. Its protein product is CASSLEPGGGKGGSPLHF.

This clonotype was observed at least ten times. The chain is built from TRBV6-1 and TRBJ2-3; D gene unclear. V lost 7 bases, J lost 0 bases, and 8 bases lay in between. The CDR3 loop spans 13 amino acids. The V gene's germline CDR1 is MNHNS and CDR2 SASEGT. The CDR3: CASKMDSTDTQYF. The CDR3 region has the DNA TGTGCCAGCAAAATGGACAGCACAGATACGCAGTATTTT.

This clonotype was seen many times. The chain couples TRBV10-3 to TRBJ2-2; 7 bases map to TRBD2. This CDR3 has 14 amino acids. Per germline, CDR1 ENHRY and CDR2 SYGVKD. V was clipped by 8 bases and J by 1 base; unmatched bases: 4. CDR3 sequence: CAISGTMNTGELFF. The CDR3 region has the DNA TGTGCCATCTCCGGGACTATGAACACCGGGGAGCTGTTTTTT.

At least ten counts were recorded for this clonotype. This sequence joins TRBV12-3 or TRBV12-4 and TRBJ2-6; no firm D call. The CDR3 length is 14 residues. The germline V and J ends were trimmed by 5 bases and 0 bases, with 5 bases remaining between them. The CDR3 DNA is TGTGCCAGCAGTCCCCGCTCTGGGGCCAACGTCCTGACTTTC. Translation gives CASSPRSGANVLTF.

There are many counts of this clonotype. The chain recombines TRBV7-2 with TRBJ2-2; D is uncertain. The CDR3 has 14 residues. Germline CDR1 is SGHTA and CDR2 is FQGNSA. V was cut by 3 bases and J by 1 base, with 6 bases left in between. CDR3 coding DNA: TGTGCCAGCAGCTTTGTCAGGAACACCGGGGAGCTGTTTTTT. It encodes CASSFVRNTGELFF.

At least ten counts were recorded for this clonotype. The chain carries TRBV6-5 and TRBJ1-5; no firm D call. Germline values: CDR1 MNHEY, CDR2 SVGAGI. V shed 2 bases and J shed 3 bases, with 5 bases lying between them. The CDR3 loop spans 13 amino acids. The CDR3 nucleotides are TGTGCCAGCAGTTACGAGGTCAATCAGCCCCAGCATTTT. Amino acid sequence: CASSYEVNQPQHF.

This clonotype was detected many times. The J gene is TRBJ1-4, the V gene TRBV29-1; the D is unclear. This CDR3 contains 15 residues. V was cut by 5 bases and J by 4 bases, with 17 bases left in between. The germline gives CDR1 SQVTM, CDR2 ANQGSEA. CDR3 sequence reads: CSVCRGVGLNEKLFF. The CDR3 DNA reads as TGCAGCGTTTGCCGTGGCGTCGGACTTAATGAAAAACTGTTTTTT. Full variable domain (missing parts from reference TRBV29-1 and TRBJ1-4): SAVISQKPSRDICQRGTSLTIQCQVDSQVTMMFWYRQQPGQSLTLIATANQGSEATYESGFVIDKFPISRPNLTFSTLTVSNMSPEDSSIYLCSVCRGVGLNEKLFFGSGTQLSVL.

This clonotype was seen many times. The V call is TRBV3-1, the J call TRBJ1-1, with D possibly matching TRBD1 (5 bases). V lost 3 bases to trimming and J lost 4 bases, with 9 bases between them. Germline V gives CDR1 LGHDT, CDR2 YNNKEL (reference sequence). The CDR3 is made up of 13 amino acids. CDR3: CASSHGGGTEAFF. For the CDR3, the DNA is TGTGCCAGCAGCCATGGGGGGGGCACTGAAGCTTTCTTT.

This clonotype was detected ten times or more. The chain has TRBV12-3 or TRBV12-4 and TRBJ1-5; D perhaps matches TRBD1 (6 bases). With 2 bases removed from V and 6 bases from J, the gap between germline ends came to 8 bases. The CDR3 is made up of 13 amino acids. For the CDR3, the DNA is TGTGCCAGCAGTTTAAAGGGGGGTCAGCCCCAGCATTTT. This encodes CASSLKGGQPQHF.

This clonotype was counted many times. DNA of the CDR3: TGCGCCAGCAGCCAAGGGACACCCAGGGGTGAAAAACTGTTTTTT. Protein product: CASSQGTPRGEKLFF. V is TRBV5-1 and J is TRBJ1-4; TRBD1 is a possible D gene (6 bases). CDR3 length: 15 residues. V dropped 4 bases and J dropped 7 bases, with 17 bases sitting between them. Germline CDR1 SGHRS, CDR2 YFSETQ.

This clonotype occurred many times. The chain links TRBV5-1 to TRBJ2-3, with 12 bases that match TRBD2. This CDR3 region has 16 residues. Per germline, CDR1 SGHRS and CDR2 YFSETQ. The J segment lost 4 bases and the V segment lost 4 bases, leaving 7 bases of the junction unmatched. CDR3 in DNA: TGCGCCAGCAGCCCGGCGACTAGCGGGGGACCAGATACGCAGTATTTT. Protein: CASSPATSGGPDTQYF.

This clonotype was seen repeatedly, ten times or more. The chain uses TRBV7-9 and TRBJ2-7, with D perhaps TRBD1 (5 bases). V was pared by 8 bases and J by 3 bases, with 14 bases between. The CDR3 loop spans 13 amino acids. Germline assignment: CDR1 SEHNR and CDR2 FQNEAQ (reference sequence). CDR3 region: CASRSSRGYEQYF. CDR3 sequence (DNA): TGTGCCAGCCGCAGCTCAAGGGGCTACGAGCAGTACTTC.

With respect to this clonotype: This clone may be a read error of a much larger clone one base away. The V gene is TRBV6-6, the J gene TRBJ2-7, with D hard to call. The germline gives CDR1 MNHNY, CDR2 SVGAGI (reference sequence). The V end lost 6 bases, the J end lost 8 bases, and 8 bases lay between the germline ends. The CDR3 covers 10 residues. This chain's CDR3 is CASRGYKQYF. The CDR3 bases are TGTGCCAGCAGGGGTTACAAGCAGTACTTC.